The 9 T cell receptor beta chains presented below share a single source sample, sequenced in a study of blood T cells in healthy people across ages. Using a J-beta primer mix together with a sample-barcoded 5' primer, a second PCR was run for roughly 7 to 12 cycles. Via MiXCR, TCRdb re-called the 5' RACE reads, giving one row per CDR3 protein. The sample has roughly 680,000 distinct CDR3 sequences, over 45% seen once. Specimen: blood. The receptors were sampled from a woman aged 60-70 years in good health.

The gene calls are TRBV5-1 and TRBJ1-2, with TRBD1 matching 7 bases. The CDR3 has 13 residues. The germline CDR1 and CDR2 sequences are SGHRS and YFSETQ. Unmatched junction bases numbered 7, after V lost 5 bases and J lost 6 bases. The CDR3 sequence is CASSDAGGDGYTF. The CDR3 bases are TGCGCCAGCAGTGATGCAGGGGGAGATGGCTACACCTTC.

This chain joins TRBV12-3 or TRBV12-4 and TRBJ2-1; TRBD2 aligns across 12 bases. Unmatched junction bases numbered 5, after V lost 5 bases and J lost 0 bases. This CDR3 is 17 amino acids long. CDR3 in amino acids: CASSRKTSGSSYNEQFF. CDR3 in DNA: TGTGCCAGCAGTAGAAAGACTAGCGGGAGCTCCTACAATGAGCAGTTCTTC.

This clonotype was observed a handful of times. The chain carries TRBV4-3 and TRBJ1-2; D unclear. The V gene's germline CDR1 is LGHNA and CDR2 YSLEER. This CDR3 contains 13 residues. The V gene lost 2 bases and the J gene lost 8 bases, with 12 bases spanning the gap. The CDR3: CASSQPPRPGYTF. In DNA, the CDR3 is TGCGCCAGCAGCCAACCCCCCCGGCCGGGCTACACCTTC.

The chain recombines TRBV4-1 with TRBJ1-1; D not certain. CDR3 length: 15 residues. Trimming removed 1 base at V and 7 bases at J, with 16 bases between. CDR1 is MGHRA and CDR2 is YSYEKL in the germline V gene. The CDR3 DNA sequence: TGCGCCAGCAGCCAAGTCGGGCGGAAAGGGCTTGAAGCTTTCTTT. It yields the protein CASSQVGRKGLEAFF.

This clonotype was seen repeatedly, ten times or more. This may come from a read error, since a much larger clone is one base off. The chain is built from TRBV20-1 and TRBJ2-7, with TRBD2 matching over 14 bases. This CDR3 is 14 amino acids long. V was clipped by 6 bases and J by 7 bases; unmatched bases: 8. CDR1 and CDR2 from the germline V gene are DFQATT and SNEGSKA (reference sequence). The CDR3 DNA follows: TGCAGTGCCACCCACGGACTAGCGGGAGGTGAGCAGTACTTC. Residues: CSATHGLAGGEQYF.

The chain recombines TRBV2 with TRBJ2-1; D unclear. In germline, CDR1 is SNHLY, CDR2 FYNNEI. The CDR3 totals 14 residues. Trimming shortened V by 6 bases and J by 4 bases, and 13 bases separated the two germline ends. The CDR3 DNA follows: TGTGCCAGCAGCGCTTTCGACCGGTACAATGAGCAGTTCTTC. It specifies CASSAFDRYNEQFF. Full variable domain (rest looked up from reference TRBV2 and TRBJ2-1): EPEVTQTPSHQVTQMGQEVILRCVPISNHLYFYWYRQILGQKVEFLVSFYNNEISEKSEIFDDQFSVERPDGSNFTLKIRSTKLEDSAMYFCASSAFDRYNEQFFGPGTRLTVL.

This clonotype has more than one count but fewer than ten. This chain links TRBV7-9 with TRBJ1-2; D not resolved. V lost 2 bases and J 4 bases, leaving 8 bases between the germline ends. Germline V gives CDR1 SEHNR, CDR2 FQNEAQ (reference sequence). This CDR3 has 13 amino acids. The CDR3 bases are TGTGCCAGCAGCTTATCCCTGCCCTATGGCTACACCTTC. Translated: CASSLSLPYGYTF.

The chain links TRBV7-9 to TRBJ1-2, with D perhaps TRBD1 (5 bases). This CDR3 is built from 15 residues. Looked up from germline, CDR1 is SEHNR and CDR2 is FQNEAQ (reference sequence). The V end was cut by 5 bases, the J end by 0 bases, with 13 bases between. CDR3 residues: CASSITGTTNYGYTF. The CDR3 nucleotides are TGTGCCAGCAGCATAACCGGGACTACTAACTATGGCTACACCTTC.

This chain uses TRBV28 with TRBJ2-7; 12 bases agree with TRBD2. CDR1 is MDHEN and CDR2 is SYDVKM in the germline V gene. This CDR3 is 17 amino acids long. V trimming: 7 bases; J trimming: 1 base; junction bases outside the gene matches: 11. The CDR3 nucleotides read TGTGCCAGCATCGACTCGACTAGCGGGAGTAGGTCCTACGAGCAGTACTTC. It codes for CASIDSTSGSRSYEQYF.